Sequencing of this TCR beta chain was carried out in a study of blood T cell repertoires in COVID-19. The CDR3 runs 16 residues. Germline lookup yields CDR1 SNHLY and CDR2 FYNNEI. The V gene end was trimmed by 6 bases and the J gene end by 3 bases; junction bases not matched to a gene: 5. The method was immunoSEQ multiplex PCR; TCRdb's version includes in-frame clones alone and lacks a portion of them. The sample has over 200,000 clones, approximately 89% seen once; the top ten hold over 2%. The chain combines TRBV2 with TRBJ2-2; 12 bases align to TRBD2. The TCR originated in a woman aged 40 to 50 with acute COVID-19. The specimen sequenced was PBMCs or T cells enriched from blood (not recorded which). CDR3 DNA: TGTGCCAGCAGACCTCCTAGCGGGAGGGACACCGGGGAGCTGTTTTTT. It codes for CASRPPSGRDTGELFF.